This T cell receptor beta chain was obtained from a study of blood T cell repertoires in COVID-19. The table came from immunoSEQ multiplex PCR; TCRdb's copy has only in-frame clones and leaves some out. The sample holds roughly 60,000 clones, around 80% seen once. This TCR came from a woman aged 55-75 years with acute or convalescent COVID-19. Sequenced sample: peripheral blood.

CDR3 nucleotide sequence: TGTGCCAGCGATAGGCGACTCCTCCAACGAGAGACCCAGTACTTC. It translates to CASDRRLLQRETQYF. V is TRBV6-5 and J is TRBJ2-5; D not certain. Germline V gene lookup returns CDR1 MNHEY and CDR2 SVGAGI. V dropped 8 bases and J dropped 4 bases, with 20 bases sitting between them. The CDR3 sequence is 15 residues long.